Following are 10 T cell receptor beta chains from one sample sequenced in a study of beta chain features in type 1 diabetes. Notes on the study in general: TCRB CDR3s from Type 1 diabetes patients were moderately but significantly shorter in all four CD4+ subsets.

TCRB transcripts that were expressed got sequenced, as all of the isolated RNA had been reverse transcribed. Sequencing was performed with immunoSEQ multiplex PCR; in TCRdb, only in-frame clones are kept and a portion is missing. This table has approximately 130,000 clones, 17% appearing once. Antigens for these TCRs are unknown. The sample taken for sequencing was central memory CD4+ T cells from blood. These receptors came from a man in his late teens or twenties with type 1 diabetes.

V gene TRBV27 combines with J gene TRBJ2-1; D remains unclear. Germline values: CDR1 MNHEY, CDR2 SMNVEV (reference sequence). CDR3 size: 12 residues. The V end was cut by 2 bases, the J end by 4 bases, with 3 bases between. CDR3 protein: CASSLGYNEQFF. The CDR3, as DNA: TGTGCCAGCAGTTTAGGGTACAATGAGCAGTTCTTC.

CDR3 loop: CATSRDLGQGSYEQYF. The CDR3 DNA is TGTGCCACCAGCAGAGATCTGGGACAGGGATCCTACGAGCAGTACTTC. V gene TRBV15 combines with J gene TRBJ2-7; 9 bases are shared with TRBD1. This CDR3 has 16 amino acids. V trimming: 0 bases; J trimming: 1 base; junction bases outside the gene matches: 4. The germline V gene has CDR1 LNHNV and CDR2 YYDKDF (reference sequence).

The V and J genes are TRBV13 and TRBJ2-2; TRBD1 matches at 8 bases. The length of the CDR3 is 16 residues. Trimming cost V 6 bases and J 0 bases; bases outside gene matches: 6. Germline assignment: CDR1 PRHDT and CDR2 FYEKMQ (reference sequence). The CDR3 here is CASSDNRGTNTGELFF. CDR3 DNA sequence: TGTGCCAGCAGTGATAACAGGGGGACGAACACCGGGGAGCTGTTTTTT.

The J gene is TRBJ2-1, the V gene TRBV30; the match to TRBD2 covers 7 bases. Germline CDR1 GTSNPN, CDR2 SVGIG (reference sequence). This CDR3 is 16 amino acids long. V lost 1 base, J lost 3 bases, and 9 bases stayed unmatched. In DNA form, the CDR3 reads TGTGCCTGGAGTGCTTTAGCGGGCCTAGACTACAATGAGCAGTTCTTC. This sequence encodes CAWSALAGLDYNEQFF.

By frequency in the sample, this clone is medium-sized. The chain employs TRBV10-3 and TRBJ2-1; D uncertain. In germline, CDR1 is ENHRY, CDR2 SYGVKD. Trimming cost V 4 bases and J 5 bases, with 12 bases left between them. This CDR3 region has 14 residues. The CDR3 reads CAISAGDFNNEQFF. The CDR3 coding sequence is TGTGCCATCAGTGCTGGAGACTTTAACAATGAGCAGTTCTTC.

This clone was seen only a few times. This sequence joins TRBV6-5 and TRBJ2-3, with TRBD1 as a possible D gene (6 bases). V was trimmed by 6 bases and J by 2 bases, leaving 15 bases between them. The germline V gene has CDR1 MNHEY and CDR2 SVGAGI. The CDR3 length is 15 residues. CDR3 loop: CASSLKTGFTDTQYF. CDR3 DNA sequence: TGTGCCAGCAGCCTAAAGACAGGTTTCACAGATACGCAGTATTTT.

This chain uses TRBV28 with TRBJ1-5; D not resolved. Germline V gives CDR1 MDHEN, CDR2 SYDVKM. The CDR3 is 12 residues long. V lost 6 bases to trimming and J lost 4 bases, with 7 bases between them. The CDR3 reads CASSDENQPQHF. CDR3 DNA: TGTGCCAGCAGCGACGAAAATCAGCCCCAGCATTTT.

The V call is TRBV15, the J call TRBJ1-2, with D uncertain. The V end was cut by 3 bases, the J end by 0 bases, with 11 bases between. The CDR3 is made up of 15 amino acids. Germline lookup yields CDR1 LNHNV and CDR2 YYDKDF (reference sequence). DNA for the CDR3: TGTGCCACCAGCAGCACATTAACAGCTAACTATGGCTACACCTTC. Translation: CATSSTLTANYGYTF.

The rearrangement joins TRBV29-1 to TRBJ2-7; 14 bases match TRBD2. Germline V CDR1 and CDR2: SQVTM, ANQGSEA. The CDR3 is 16 residues long. The junction had 6 bases not matched to a gene; V was cut back by 1 base and J by 4 bases. CDR3 nucleotide sequence: TGCAGCGTTGAAGTACCGGGACTAGCGGGAGCATACGAGCAGTACTTC. This gives the protein CSVEVPGLAGAYEQYF.

The chain employs TRBV5-4 and TRBJ2-3; tentatively, D is TRBD2 (6 bases). This CDR3 region has 15 residues. V lost 4 bases and J lost 0, with 12 bases in between. Germline assignment: CDR1 SGHNT and CDR2 YYREEE (reference sequence). The CDR3 reads CASSPLRESTDTQYF. CDR3 sequence (DNA): TGTGCCAGCAGCCCCCTGCGGGAAAGCACAGATACGCAGTATTTT.